This T cell receptor beta chain was recorded in a study of blood T cell repertoires in COVID-19. Study information: COVID-19 samples, acute and convalescent, were from the United States, Italy and Spain.

Grouping used clinical history reported by participants in a survey and questionnaire. Either two negative PCRs, clearance, or symptom resolution qualified Cohort 3 donors as recovered. In the original processing: Reference gene primer amplification in the assay estimated nucleated cell counts. Only in-frame clones appear in the TCRdb table, and some are missing; sequencing was by immunoSEQ multiplex PCR. V, J and clone size were drawn from that table, and D and trimming were deduced from the DNA. The sample holds 200,000 or so clones, around 90% seen once. CDR1 SGHVS and CDR2 FNYEAQ come from the germline V gene. The CDR3 runs to 14 residues. Unmatched junction bases numbered 4, after V lost 0 bases and J lost 7 bases.

Specimen: PBMCs or T cells enriched from blood (not recorded which). The sequence derives from a woman in her thirties who had recovered from COVID-19. The chain joins TRBV7-6 to TRBJ2-5; 8 bases match TRBD2. The CDR3 coding sequence is TGTGCCAGCAGCTTAGCAGCTAGCGGGTGGACCCAGTACTTC. The encoded protein is CASSLAASGWTQYF.